This TCR beta chain was obtained from a study of response to subunit inactivated influenza vaccine. General study points: New T cells are recruited in small numbers by each seasonal influenza vaccination, according to the authors' suggestion.

Of note for this clonotype: The antigen remains unidentified.

TCRdb itself ran the RT-PCR reads through MiXCR, one entry per CDR3 protein. The table includes about 780,000 distinct CDR3 sequences, around a sixth detected once. This clonotype was sampled from a man between 45 and 60 years old who received an inactivated influenza vaccine. Sequences were derived from PBMCs from blood, sampled 5 to 6 days after vaccination.

The CDR3 DNA follows: TGCAGTGCTAGAGCCCGGTTCGGTCAGCAAGAGACCCAGTACTTC. Its protein product is CSARARFGQQETQYF. The chain uses TRBV20-1 and TRBJ2-5; D is ambiguous. With 1 base removed from V and 2 bases from J, the gap between germline ends came to 14 bases. CDR3 size: 15 residues. The V gene's germline CDR1 is DFQATT and CDR2 SNEGSKA (reference sequence).